What follows is one T cell receptor beta chain and its context. The data derive from a study of cytomegalovirus exposure and HLA in healthy donors. V dropped 6 bases and J dropped 5; count of bases not matched to a gene: 11. Germline values: CDR1 SNHLY, CDR2 FYNNEI. The CDR3 covers 15 residues. The PCR made use of 60 Vbeta and 13 Jbeta primers. Sequencing used immunoSEQ multiplex PCR; TCRdb keeps in-frame clones, though not all of them. Of about 190,000 clones detected, 81% appear once; the ten largest clones hold less than 2%. The source material was PBMCs. The chain is built from TRBV2 and TRBJ2-3, with 7 positions matching TRBD2. This clonotype was sampled from a man between 18 and 35 years old in good health and CMV-seronegative. CDR3: CASRSQAGNGDTQYF. In nucleotides, the CDR3 is TGTGCCAGCAGGTCGCAAGCGGGGAATGGAGATACGCAGTATTTT.